The TCR beta chain under discussion was sequenced for a study of shared clonotypes between healthy human individuals (dated by TCRdb to about 2020). Study-wide context: The cohort comprised two women and a few men aged 18 to 49 years. Each donor's leukapheresis produced roughly between about 0.85 and 10 billion PBMCs. To increase sequencing depth and limit assay-specific biases, different laboratories used diverse techniques to prepare libraries and sequence TCR repertoires. To estimate repertoire size and how much clonotype sharing occurs between individuals, the study deeply sequenced the blood TCR repertoires of roughly 5 healthy adults.

Remarks on this clone: Its recognized antigen is unknown. One base away there is no much larger clone; base qualities are not given. Within the sample, other DNA sequences also encode this same CDR3.

Donors were healthy HIV-negative adults with no recently reported acute infections or vaccinations. Every donor was a Caucasian adult living in Nashville, Tennessee, USA. For unsorted samples, some 90 million PBMCs were counted, and genomic DNA was extracted using the QIAamp DNA Blood Mini kit. Blood was obtained by leukapheresis, after which PBMCs were separated by Ficoll-Histopaque density gradient centrifugation and cryopreserved in liquid nitrogen vapor phase. TCR CDR3 regions were amplified from genomic DNA by multiplex PCR using the deep immunoSEQ assay. Extracted genomic DNA from each cell subset was distributed evenly across all wells of several immunoSEQ 96-well plates, and each plate was treated as a replicate. For unsorted PBMC, about 0.3 ug genomic DNA, equal to roughly 32,000 T cell genomes, was loaded into each replicate PCR. Unsorted PBMC genomic DNA was sequenced across ten immunoSEQ deep assay plates. Purified libraries were quantified with a Qubit 3.0 fluorometer, sized on a Bioanalyzer 2100, and re-quantified with the KAPA Library Quantification kit. Every immunoSEQ 96-well plate was sequenced on a dedicated single-read 150-cycle Illumina NextSeq 550 flow cell. As for the authors' bioinformatics: Because only junctional sequences without quality scores were contained in the immunoSEQ output, filtering matching that applied to full-length reads could not be performed. To assign V/J genes and CDR3, sequences were annotated against IMGT germline references using PyIR, a Python wrapper for IgBLAST v1.9. Reads with weak V/J assignments (E-value above 1e-6), missing CDR3, stop codons, out-of-frame junctions, or ambiguous translated residues were removed. A V3J clonotype was defined by an identical inferred V gene, J gene, and CDR3 amino acid sequence. Percentage overlap between repertoires was computed as shared unique clonotypes divided by the size of the smaller repertoire. Three approaches were used to assess repertoire richness: RTK rarefaction, the Chao1 estimator, and Recon v2.1 estimates of unobserved clonotypes. Held by TCRdb, this immuneACCESS table contains in-frame sequences only and omits some clones. Under half of the omission traces to an unresolved V gene where checked; the cause of the rest is unknown. That table furnishes V, J and clone size, whereas the DNA furnished D and trimming. Recorded for this sample are about half a million clones; approximately 80% of them occurred a single time. The ten biggest clones cover about 12% of the sample.

Between the V and J ends, shortened by 0 bases and 5 bases respectively, the junction contains 8 bases. Per the germline V gene, SGHRS is the CDR1 and YFSETQ is the CDR2. There are 13 amino acids in the CDR3, from cysteine to phenylalanine inclusive. Only CDR3 DNA remains: 39 bases, in frame from the first base. What the authors observed across the whole study: Because the study included a small number of donors, the genetic and exposure-history diversity represented was limited. Sampling was restricted to blood, and TCR repertoires in tissue are likely to differ from TCR repertoires in blood. Pairwise subsampling indicated that sequencing depth was expected to affect the degree of clonotype sharing among donors.

The sequenced sample was PBMCs. The receptor chain draws on TRBV5-1 and TRBJ2-5; the D gene is tentatively TRBD1 or TRBD2, each matching 5 bases. The clonotype originates from a woman aged 35 to 49 in good health. Some clones in this sample may be carry-over from other donors' samples. For the CDR3, the sequence is CASSLGGEETQYF. The nucleotide sequence is given as TGCGCCAGCAGCTTGGGAGGGGAGGAGACCCAGTACTTC.